The clone carrying this T cell receptor beta chain was observed many times. Its antigen is not identified. Time point defined: persistent/refractory GD, antithyroid drugs over 5 years with positive TRAb. The TCR library was prepared using RNA isolated from PBMCs. The data stem from a study of regulatory T cells in long-lasting Graves disease. The TCR beta library used iRepertoire HTBI primers with Arm-PCR amplification of CDR3. Original handling: Samples collectively showed approximately 62 TRBV and approximately 15 TRBJ segments. TCRdb fed the multiplex PCR reads into MiXCR, producing one record per CDR3 protein. The V and J calls, along with clone size, are taken from TCRdb and not from the paper's own processing. The repertoire consists of 500,000 to 800,000 distinct CDR3 sequences, with around 30% occurring once and the leading ten covering 42%. Per germline, CDR1 KGHDR and CDR2 SFDVKD. This CDR3 is built from 14 residues. The V gene end was trimmed by 9 bases and the J gene end by 2 bases; junction bases not matched to a gene: 8.

Study-wide points: Persistent disease samples used TRBV28, TRBJ1-2 and TRBJ2-5 preferentially.

This clonotype was sampled from a female donor with Graves disease. This material consisted of peripheral blood mononuclear cells (PBMCs), taken when the disease was refractory, from a patient treated with antithyroid drugs. The chain uses TRBV24-1 and TRBJ2-7; 8 nucleotides line up with TRBD1. CDR3 in DNA: TGTGCCACCGGTAGAACAGGGGGGACCTACGAGCAGTACTTC. Translating it yields CATGRTGGTYEQYF.